The clone carrying this T cell receptor beta chain was found many times. Its antigen is still unknown. The CDR3 contains 16 residues. Trimming at V came to 5 bases and at J to 6 bases, leaving 12 bases not matched to a gene. Germline V gives CDR1 MNHEY, CDR2 SMNVEV (reference sequence). The sample comes from a study of shared clonotypes between healthy human individuals. Method: immunoSEQ multiplex PCR; TCRdb's copy keeps in-frame clones and lacks some. The repertoire holds almost 750,000 clones, approximately 77% seen once, with over 1.5% in the top ten. Study-wide results and caveats: Between several donors, naive CD4 clonotypes were shared at a level of about 5%.

The rearrangement joins TRBV27 to TRBJ2-5; 10 bases line up with TRBD2. This sequence originates from a woman in her 30s in good health. The sample comprised memory CD4+ T cells sorted from blood. Subset given: CD45RA-negative fraction. CDR3 nucleotide sequence: TGTGCCAGCAGTCTTCGATCAGCGGGAGGGCAAAAGACCCAGTACTTC. It yields the protein CASSLRSAGGQKTQYF.